This entry features one TCR beta chain sequence. TCRdb's table, derived via immunoSEQ multiplex PCR, lists solely in-frame clones and lacks some. In the table there are 150,000 to 190,000 clones, roughly 80% of which are singletons. These data come from a study of blood T cell repertoires in COVID-19. As for the study in general: In each case, the material was cDNA or gDNA derived from T cells, B-cell-depleted T cells, or PBMCs.

Per germline, CDR1 SGHDT and CDR2 YYEEEE. The CDR3 has 12 residues. V lost 5 bases, J lost 4 bases, and 10 bases lay in between. The sample consisted of peripheral blood. The chain couples TRBV5-6 to TRBJ2-7; D gene uncertain. The receptor's source is an elderly woman with acute or convalescent COVID-19. CDR3 DNA sequence: TGTGCCAGCAGTAACGTTGCGTACGAGCAGTACTTC. Encoded protein: CASSNVAYEQYF.